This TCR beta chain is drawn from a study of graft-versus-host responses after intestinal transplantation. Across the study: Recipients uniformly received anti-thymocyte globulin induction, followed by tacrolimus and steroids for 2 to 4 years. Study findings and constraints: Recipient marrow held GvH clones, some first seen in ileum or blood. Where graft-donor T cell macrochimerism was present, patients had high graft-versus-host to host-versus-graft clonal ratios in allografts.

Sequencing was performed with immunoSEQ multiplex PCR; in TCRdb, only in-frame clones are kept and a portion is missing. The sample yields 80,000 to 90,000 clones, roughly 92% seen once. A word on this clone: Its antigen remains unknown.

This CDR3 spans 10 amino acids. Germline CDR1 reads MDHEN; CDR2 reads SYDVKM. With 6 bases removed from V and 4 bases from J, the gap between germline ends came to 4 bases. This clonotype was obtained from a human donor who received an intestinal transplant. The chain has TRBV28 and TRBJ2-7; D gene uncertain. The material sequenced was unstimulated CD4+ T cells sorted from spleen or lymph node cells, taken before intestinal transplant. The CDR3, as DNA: TGTGCCAGCAGGAGGTACGAGCAGTACTTC. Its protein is CASRRYEQYF. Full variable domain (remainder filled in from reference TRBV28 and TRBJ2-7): DVKVTQSSRYLVKRTGEKVFLECVQDMDHENMFWYRQDPGLGLRLIYFSYDVKMKEKGDIPEGYSVSREKKERFSLILESASTNQTSMYLCASRRYEQYFGPGTRLTVT.